The 20 T cell receptor beta chains given below trace back to one sample, sequenced in a study of blood T cell repertoires in COVID-19. Libraries were prepared by immunoSEQ multiplex PCR; TCRdb keeps only in-frame clonotypes and omits some of them. This sample has over 250,000 clones, with approximately 90% found just once. Sequencing was carried out using peripheral blood. All receptors come from a woman in her 40s who had recovered from COVID-19.

The V and J genes are TRBV29-1 and TRBJ1-2; TRBD1 aligns across 7 bases. CDR1 is SQVTM, CDR2 ANQGSEA, per germline. This CDR3 has 13 residues. V dropped 7 bases and J dropped 4; count of bases not matched to a gene: 9. This chain's CDR3 is CSAQGQSGYGYTF. CDR3 nucleotide sequence: TGCAGCGCACAGGGGCAATCGGGCTATGGCTACACCTTC.

The CDR3, as DNA: TGCAGCGTTTCGCGGGAGGGGTTCGGTACGCAGTATTTT. Translating it yields CSVSREGFGTQYF. V is TRBV29-1 and J is TRBJ2-3; 9 bases are shared with TRBD2. Trimming took 5 bases from V and 8 from J; bases not matched to a gene: 8. CDR3 length: 13 residues. CDR1 and CDR2 from the germline V gene are SQVTM and ANQGSEA.

This clone was found a few times. The chain carries TRBV2 and TRBJ2-3; 8 bases are a match to TRBD2. Trimming cost V 10 bases and J 6 bases; bases outside gene matches: 6. The germline gives CDR1 SNHLY, CDR2 FYNNEI. CDR3 length: 12 amino acids. The CDR3 protein is CATPSGRDTQYF. CDR3 coding DNA: TGTGCCACCCCTAGCGGGCGGGATACGCAGTATTTT.

The rearrangement uses TRBV18 and TRBJ2-2; the match to TRBD2 covers 11 bases. Germline V gives CDR1 KGHSH, CDR2 LQKENI. V lost 3 bases and J lost 2; bases outside the gene matches: 2. The CDR3 has 16 amino acids. This CDR3 reads CASSPRLAGNTGELFF. CDR3 DNA: TGTGCCAGCTCACCCCGACTAGCGGGAAACACCGGGGAGCTGTTTTTT.

The chain couples TRBV4-3 to TRBJ2-3; TRBD2 matches at 12 bases. With 3 bases clipped from V and 2 bases from J, the junction kept 21 bases outside the gene matches. CDR1 is LGHNA and CDR2 is YSLEER in the germline V gene. This CDR3 is built from 22 residues. The CDR3 protein is CASSHRAGLAGGVPTNTDTQYF. CDR3 coding DNA: TGCGCCAGCAGCCACCGAGCGGGGCTAGCGGGAGGGGTCCCCACTAACACAGATACGCAGTATTTT.

This clone was recorded once. The chain combines TRBV18 with TRBJ2-3, with TRBD2 matching 7 bases. The ends lost 5 bases at V and 2 bases at J; junction bases unmatched: 10. Looked up from germline, CDR1 is KGHSH and CDR2 is LQKENI. The CDR3 contains 16 residues. The CDR3, as DNA: TGTGCCAGCTCAAGCCGGACTAGTCAAATCACAGATACGCAGTATTTT. Translated, it gives CASSSRTSQITDTQYF.

V usage is TRBV27 and J usage is TRBJ1-3; D may be TRBD1 (6 bases). With 3 bases removed from V and 0 bases from J, the gap between germline ends came to 18 bases. Germline values: CDR1 MNHEY, CDR2 SMNVEV (reference sequence). This CDR3 region has 18 residues. Written as DNA, the CDR3 is TGTGCCAGCAGTTTTTCCCCAGGGGCCTTAGGCTCTGGAAACACCATATATTTT. It specifies CASSFSPGALGSGNTIYF.

V is TRBV7-9 and J is TRBJ1-2, with 7 nucleotides matching TRBD1. Germline V CDR1 and CDR2: SEHNR, FQNEAQ (reference sequence). CDR3 length: 14 amino acids. V shed 4 bases, J shed 5 bases, and the junction held 7 bases outside the gene matches. CDR3 coding DNA: TGTGCCAGCAGCTCCTGGGGACAGCCATATGGCTACACCTTC. It specifies CASSSWGQPYGYTF.

V and J are TRBV3-1 (or the pseudogene TRBV3-2) and TRBJ2-1; 12 bases are shared with TRBD2. CDR3 size: 16 residues. The J segment lost 4 bases and the V segment lost 7 bases, leaving 8 bases of the junction unmatched. Per the germline V gene, CDR1 is LGHDT and CDR2 is YNNKEL (reference sequence). CDR3 nucleotide sequence: TGTGCCAGCACCGCGACTAGCGGGAGTGGTTACAATGAGCAGTTCTTC. Translating gives CASTATSGSGYNEQFF.

The chain employs TRBV24-1 and TRBJ2-1; TRBD1 agrees at 10 bases. Germline loops: CDR1 KGHDR, CDR2 SFDVKD. Trimming removed 4 bases from V and 10 bases from J; junction bases left unmatched: 9. This CDR3 contains 15 residues. The CDR3 region has the DNA TGTGCCACCAGTGACCAGGGACAGGGGCAGGAGGAGCAGTTCTTC. The encoded protein is CATSDQGQGQEEQFF.

V is TRBV5-4 and J is TRBJ2-3, with a possible D match to TRBD2 (6 bases). V gave up 1 base and J gave up 6 bases, with 9 bases separating them. Germline CDR1 is SGHNT and CDR2 is YYREEE (reference sequence). This CDR3 has 13 amino acids. The CDR3 nucleotides are TGTGCCAGCAGCTTGTCGGGGGTGGATACGCAGTATTTT. Translation gives CASSLSGVDTQYF.

Regarding this clone: The sample carries other DNA sequences with the same CDR3. The V gene is TRBV3-1 (or the pseudogene TRBV3-2), the J gene TRBJ2-4; D gene ambiguous. The CDR3 sequence is 14 residues long. Looked up from germline, CDR1 is LGHDT and CDR2 is YNNKEL (reference sequence). V was clipped by 1 base and J by 0 bases, with 4 bases between them. This CDR3 is CASSQGLAKNIQYF. The CDR3 DNA sequence: TGTGCCAGCAGCCAAGGGCTAGCCAAAAACATTCAGTACTTC.

This sequence joins TRBV9 and TRBJ2-1; TRBD1 matches at 9 bases. Trimming removed 5 bases from V and 5 bases from J; junction bases left unmatched: 2. The germline CDR1 and CDR2 sequences are SGDLS and YYNGEE. This CDR3 contains 13 residues. The CDR3 loop reads CASRGQGHNEQFF. The DNA for the CDR3 is TGTGCCAGCAGGGGACAGGGCCACAATGAGCAGTTCTTC.

The genes are TRBV30 and TRBJ2-7, with 7 bases aligning to TRBD2. This CDR3 has 14 amino acids. From germline, CDR1 is GTSNPN and CDR2 SVGIG (reference sequence). Trimming took 2 bases from V and 3 from J; bases not matched to a gene: 7. CDR3 region: CAWSPRLANYEQYF. In DNA, the CDR3 is TGTGCCTGGAGTCCCCGACTAGCAAACTACGAGCAGTACTTC.

Written as DNA, the CDR3 is TGTGCCAGCAGCCTAGGCCCAGCGGGAGCACAAGAGACCCAGTACTTC. Translation gives CASSLGPAGAQETQYF. The V gene is TRBV9, the J gene TRBJ2-5; 8 bases map to TRBD2. The CDR3 consists of 16 residues. J gave up 2 bases and V 4 bases, and 10 bases lay outside the gene matches. The germline CDR1 and CDR2 sequences are SGDLS and YYNGEE.

The chain joins TRBV9 to TRBJ2-1; D is perhaps TRBD1 (5 bases). V was trimmed by 3 bases and J by 10 bases, leaving 14 bases between them. The CDR3 extends over 13 amino acids. CDR1 and CDR2 from the germline V gene are SGDLS and YYNGEE. CDR3 nucleotides: TGTGCCAGCAGCGCGTACCAGGGTCGCGAGCAGTTCTTC. This encodes CASSAYQGREQFF.

J is TRBJ2-5 and V is TRBV7-6, with D tentatively TRBD1 (5 bases). Trimming took 5 bases from V and 5 from J, leaving 12 bases between them. The germline V gene has CDR1 SGHVS and CDR2 FNYEAQ. The CDR3 is 13 amino acids. CDR3 nucleotide sequence: TGTGCCAGCAGCCCCCGGTCAGGGGAGACCCAGTACTTC. Protein: CASSPRSGETQYF.

The V and J genes are TRBV5-1 and TRBJ1-4, with 9 bases fitting TRBD1. The CDR3 totals 14 residues. Germline assignment: CDR1 SGHRS and CDR2 YFSETQ. V lost 9 bases to trimming and J lost 8 bases; unmatched junction nucleotides: 11. CDR3 coding DNA: TGCGCCACCAAACAGGGGGCTCCGGGGGAAAAACTGTTTTTT. Its protein product is CATKQGAPGEKLFF.

The chain carries TRBV19 and TRBJ2-4, with a weak D call TRBD2 (5 bases). This CDR3 spans 12 amino acids. Germline CDR1 reads LNHDA; CDR2 reads SQIVND (reference sequence). The germline V and J ends were trimmed by 9 bases and 7 bases, with 13 bases remaining between them. The CDR3 coding sequence is TGTGCCAGCGGGAAGTACGGGAACATTCAGTACTTC. Its translation: CASGKYGNIQYF. Looking up the rest from reference TRBV19 and TRBJ2-4 gives the full variable domain: DGGITQSPKYLFRKEGQNVTLSCEQNLNHDAMYWYRQDPGQGLRLIYYSQIVNDFQKGDIAEGYSVSREKKESFPLTVTSAQKNPTAFYLCASGKYGNIQYFGAGTRLSVL.

This rearrangement joins TRBV28 to TRBJ1-1, with 7 bases fitting TRBD1. The CDR3 has 13 residues. The germline V gene has CDR1 MDHEN and CDR2 SYDVKM. J gave up 1 base and V 10 bases, and 6 bases lay outside the gene matches. CDR3 in DNA: TGTGCCACCCAGGGGGGTCGGAACACTGAAGCTTTCTTT. It is translated as CATQGGRNTEAFF.